These 19 T cell receptor beta chains came from one sample sequenced in a study of shared clonotypes between healthy human individuals. Profiled with immunoSEQ multiplex PCR; TCRdb holds only in-frame clones, not every one. There are 300,000 to 400,000 clones in the sample; 87% occur only once, and 16% lies in the top ten. Sequences were obtained from memory CD8+ T cells sorted from blood. As for subset: CD45RO+ cells pooled with CCR7-negative TemRA cells. These receptors were taken from a man between 18 and 35 years old in good health.

This clone was recorded once. The chain couples TRBV12-5 to TRBJ2-3, with TRBD2 identical over 12 bases. The CDR3 extends over 17 amino acids. Germline loops: CDR1 LGHNT, CDR2 FRNRAP. The V and J ends lost 1 base and 4 bases, in that order; junction bases with no gene match: 6. CDR3 DNA: TGTGCTAGTGGTTTGGGACGACTAGCGGGAGTCGCAGATACGCAGTATTTT. Protein: CASGLGRLAGVADTQYF. The full variable domain, its missing parts supplied by reference TRBV12-5 and TRBJ2-3, is DARVTQTPRHKVTEMGQEVTMRCQPILGHNTVFWYRQTMMQGLELLAYFRNRAPLDDSGMPKDRFSAEMPDATLATLKIQPSEPRDSAVYFCASGLGRLAGVADTQYFGPGTRLTVL.

To note about this clone: Compared with germline, one end of the junction differs, possibly owing to a read error. This chain connects TRBV7-7 to TRBJ2-1; D ambiguous. There are 17 residues in the CDR3. Germline V lookup: CDR1 SSHAT, CDR2 FNYEAQ (reference sequence). The CDR3 loop is CASSPHPYGPSYNEQFF. CDR3 sequence (DNA): TGTGCTAGCAGCCCCCATCCCTACGGGCCCTCCTACAATGAGCAGTTCTTC.

The chain carries TRBV27 and TRBJ2-7; TRBD1 agrees at 9 bases. J gave up 2 bases and V 9 bases, and 2 bases lay outside the gene matches. Germline V gives CDR1 MNHEY, CDR2 SMNVEV (reference sequence). This CDR3 has 12 residues. As DNA, the CDR3 is TGTGCCAGTTGGGACAGGGCCTACGAGCAGTACTTC. Residues: CASWDRAYEQYF.

The CDR3 DNA reads TGTGCCAGCAGCCAAGTGGGGACTAGCGGCGCCCTTTCCTACGAGCAGTACTTC. Protein sequence: CASSQVGTSGALSYEQYF. This sequence joins TRBV27 and TRBJ2-7; 11 nucleotides match TRBD2. The V gene end was trimmed by 6 bases and the J gene end by 1 base; junction bases not matched to a gene: 14. Germline V CDR1 and CDR2: MNHEY, SMNVEV (reference sequence). The CDR3 runs 18 residues.

The V gene is TRBV4-3, the J gene TRBJ1-4; tentatively, D is TRBD1 (5 bases). The V end was cut by 0 bases, the J end by 6 bases, with 14 bases between. Looked up from germline, CDR1 is LGHNA and CDR2 is YSLEER. CDR3 length: 16 residues. The CDR3 DNA sequence: TGCGCCAGCAGCCAAGATATCGGACGGGGGGATGAAAAACTGTTTTTT. As protein: CASSQDIGRGDEKLFF.

The chain joins TRBV4-3 to TRBJ2-2, with 12 positions matching TRBD2. V was pared by 3 bases and J by 7 bases, with 6 bases of the junction left unmatched. This CDR3 has 16 residues. Germline CDR1 LGHNA, CDR2 YSLEER. CDR3 sequence reads: CASSHTLAGGVGELFF. The CDR3 DNA is TGCGCCAGCAGCCACACCCTAGCGGGAGGGGTCGGGGAGCTGTTTTTT.

This chain joins TRBV27 and TRBJ2-7; 7 positions match TRBD1. Germline CDR1 reads MNHEY; CDR2 reads SMNVEV (reference sequence). CDR3 size: 14 residues. The V gene end was trimmed by 2 bases and the J gene end by 2 bases; junction bases not matched to a gene: 3. The DNA for the CDR3 is TGTGCCAGCAGTTTAACCGGGACAGCCTACGAGCAGTACTTC. This codes for CASSLTGTAYEQYF.

Only a few counts were recorded for this clone. The chain uses TRBV4-1 and TRBJ2-1, with a possible D match to TRBD2 (6 bases). V shed 4 bases and J shed 6 bases, with 19 bases lying between them. The CDR3 length is 16 residues. Germline V gives CDR1 MGHRA, CDR2 YSYEKL. CDR3 coding DNA: TGCGCCAGCAGCCCGAACTACGGACTAAGGGCCAATGAGCAGTTCTTC. Protein: CASSPNYGLRANEQFF.

J is TRBJ2-1 and V is TRBV29-1; D is possibly TRBD1 (5 bases). This CDR3 is built from 14 residues. Germline CDR1 is SQVTM and CDR2 is ANQGSEA. Between the trimmed V and J ends, which lost 7 bases and 3 bases, there was a span of 16 bases. CDR3 DNA: TGCAGCGGGGAAGGGGCGGAATTCTACAATGAGCAGTTCTTC. Translation: CSGEGAEFYNEQFF.

The chain joins TRBV28 to TRBJ2-7, with TRBD2 matching 11 bases. The germline V gene encodes CDR1 MDHEN and CDR2 SYDVKM. This CDR3 has 14 amino acids. After removal of 2 bases from V and 5 bases from J, the junction contained 2 bases not matched to a gene. The CDR3 DNA sequence: TGTGCCAGCAGTTTAGGGACTAGCGGACACGAGCAGTACTTC. Its protein is CASSLGTSGHEQYF. Using reference TRBV28 and TRBJ2-7 for the parts outside the CDR3, the full variable domain is DVKVTQSSRYLVKRTGEKVFLECVQDMDHENMFWYRQDPGLGLRLIYFSYDVKMKEKGDIPEGYSVSREKKERFSLILESASTNQTSMYLCASSLGTSGHEQYFGPGTRLTVT.

This sequence joins TRBV5-1 and TRBJ2-2; TRBD1 might be the D (6 bases). Germline CDR1 reads SGHRS; CDR2 reads YFSETQ. The V and J ends lost 3 bases and 8 bases respectively, with 17 bases between them. CDR3 length equals 15 residues. CDR3 sequence (DNA): TGCGCCAGCAGCTGGGACAAGACTGCTCTGGGGGAGCTGTTTTTT. It codes for CASSWDKTALGELFF. Drawing the rest from reference TRBV5-1 and TRBJ2-2, the complete variable domain is KAGVTQTPRYLIKTRGQQVTLSCSPISGHRSVSWYQQTPGQGLQFLFEYFSETQRNKGNFPGRFSGRQFSNSRSEMNVSTLELGDSALYLCASSWDKTALGELFFGEGSRLTVL.

This clone was counted many times. The J gene is TRBJ2-1, the V gene TRBV27, with 9 bases that match TRBD2. CDR1 MNHEY and CDR2 SMNVEV come from the germline V gene (reference sequence). V lost 6 bases to trimming and J lost 5 bases; unmatched junction nucleotides: 8. This CDR3 has 15 residues. CDR3 sequence reads: CASRFAGGMDNEQFF. The CDR3 DNA is TGTGCCAGCAGATTCGCGGGGGGGATGGACAATGAGCAGTTCTTC.

The V call is TRBV13, the J call TRBJ2-3, with D perhaps TRBD1 (7 bases). The CDR3 length is 16 residues. Germline values: CDR1 PRHDT, CDR2 FYEKMQ (reference sequence). V was clipped by 2 bases and J by 0 bases, with 12 bases between them. The CDR3 region has the DNA TGTGCCAGCAGCTTATCAGGGGGGCCTAGCACAGATACGCAGTATTTT. Amino acids: CASSLSGGPSTDTQYF.

The chain uses TRBV2 and TRBJ2-3; D possibly corresponds to TRBD2 (6 bases). The CDR3 length is 14 residues. With 2 bases removed from V and 4 bases from J, the gap between germline ends came to 10 bases. Germline lookup yields CDR1 SNHLY and CDR2 FYNNEI. The CDR3 loop reads CASSEMTSADTQYF. The CDR3 DNA sequence: TGTGCCAGCAGTGAAATGACTAGTGCAGATACGCAGTATTTT.

The table lists this clone with a few counts. The chain links TRBV11-2 to TRBJ2-7; no reliable D call. Trimming cost V 5 bases and J 1 base, with 12 bases left between them. Germline CDR1 and CDR2: SGHAT and FQNNGV. This CDR3 is built from 14 residues. In DNA, the CDR3 is TGTGCCAGCAGCCAAGTTTGGGATTCCTACGAGCAGTACTTC. Protein sequence: CASSQVWDSYEQYF.

The J gene is TRBJ1-2, the V gene TRBV27; D is uncertain. CDR1 is MNHEY and CDR2 is SMNVEV in the germline V gene (reference sequence). CDR3 length: 15 residues. The V and J ends lost 2 bases and 0 bases respectively, with 10 bases between them. The CDR3 region is CASSLGLPANYGYTF. The CDR3, as DNA: TGTGCCAGCAGTTTAGGCCTCCCAGCTAACTATGGCTACACCTTC.

The genes are TRBV29-1 and TRBJ1-1; D gene unclear. Trimming took off 4 bases at V and 6 bases at J, with 9 bases between the two ends. CDR3 size: 11 residues. The germline V gene has CDR1 SQVTM and CDR2 ANQGSEA. The CDR3 nucleotides read TGCAGCGTTGGGAGCGAGTCTGAAGCTTTCTTT. Amino acid sequence: CSVGSESEAFF. The full variable domain, completed using reference TRBV29-1 and TRBJ1-1, is SAVISQKPSRDICQRGTSLTIQCQVDSQVTMMFWYRQQPGQSLTLIATANQGSEATYESGFVIDKFPISRPNLTFSTLTVSNMSPEDSSIYLCSVGSESEAFFGQGTRLTVV.

Worth noting for this clone: Other DNA sequences in the same sample also yield this CDR3. The chain has TRBV30 and TRBJ2-7; D not resolved. The germline V gene encodes CDR1 GTSNPN and CDR2 SVGIG (reference sequence). The CDR3 is 12 residues long. Trimming shortened V by 3 bases and J by 1 base, and 7 bases separated the two germline ends. The CDR3 nucleotides are TGTGCCTGGAGCTGGGGTTCCTACGAGCAGTACTTC. It specifies CAWSWGSYEQYF.

With respect to this clone: The junction does not match germline at one end; this may be a read error. The chain's CDR3 is CASSLFSTDTQYF. The CDR3 DNA reads as TGTGCTAGCAGCTTATTTAGCACAGATACGCAGTATTTT. The chain recombines TRBV7-7 with TRBJ2-3; D is ambiguous. Germline CDR1 is SSHAT and CDR2 is FNYEAQ (reference sequence). The CDR3 consists of 13 residues.